The clone carrying this T cell receptor (beta chain) was detected a few times. No antigen is known for it. This entry belongs to a study of molecular identifiers for immune sequencing clone quantification. As for the study in general: For replicates, RNA isolated from approximately 20,000 or 100,000 naive CD8 cells was divided into five portions, of which four were sequenced.

CDR1 and CDR2 (germline): LNHNV, YYDKDF (reference sequence). V trimming: 4 bases; J trimming: 4 bases; junction bases outside the gene matches: 5. The CDR3 totals 15 residues. Whole-study results and caveats: Detectable among approximately 930,000 naive cells, according to reports, was Jurkat TCR RNA spiked in from one cell. In naive cells, clones above 20 RNA copies held under 1% of molecules, whereas in effector cells they held over 98%.

With listed TCR primers and previously described methods, bulk TCR libraries were prepared. TCRdb re-derived calls from the PCR reads in MiXCR, one entry per CDR3 protein. Among tens of thousands of distinct CDR3 sequences listed, 18% were seen once. This receptor was identified in a human donor in good health. Some libraries in this study had Jurkat cell RNA spiked in. The sample was naive CD8+ T cells from blood, with Jurkat cell RNA spiked in. Indicated subset: FACS-sorted CD8+CD4-CCR7+CD45RA+ naive T cells. This rearrangement joins TRBV15 to TRBJ1-2; TRBD1 aligns across 11 bases. The chain's CDR3 is CATSKGTGGIYGYTF. The CDR3 DNA reads as TGTGCCACCAGCAAAGGGACAGGGGGGATCTATGGCTACACCTTC.